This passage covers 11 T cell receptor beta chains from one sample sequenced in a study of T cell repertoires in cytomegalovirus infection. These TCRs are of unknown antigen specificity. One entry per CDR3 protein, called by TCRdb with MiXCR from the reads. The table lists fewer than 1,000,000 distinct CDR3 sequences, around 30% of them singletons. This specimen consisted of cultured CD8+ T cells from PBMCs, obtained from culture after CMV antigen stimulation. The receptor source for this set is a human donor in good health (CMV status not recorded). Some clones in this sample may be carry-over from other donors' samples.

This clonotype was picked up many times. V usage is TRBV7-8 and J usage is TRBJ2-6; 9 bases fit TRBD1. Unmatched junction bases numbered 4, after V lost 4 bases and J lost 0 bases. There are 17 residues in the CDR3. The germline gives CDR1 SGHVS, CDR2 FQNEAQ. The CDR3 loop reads CASSSSGQGSGANVLTF. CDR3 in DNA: TGTGCCAGCAGCTCATCGGGACAGGGCTCTGGGGCCAACGTCCTGACTTTC.

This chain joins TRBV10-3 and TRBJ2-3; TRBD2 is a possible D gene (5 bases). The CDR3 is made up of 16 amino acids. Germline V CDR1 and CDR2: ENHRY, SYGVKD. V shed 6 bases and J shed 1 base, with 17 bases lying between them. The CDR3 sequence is CAIRSEALRGTDTQYF. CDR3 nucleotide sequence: TGTGCCATCAGGTCAGAGGCCCTGAGGGGCACAGATACGCAGTATTTT.

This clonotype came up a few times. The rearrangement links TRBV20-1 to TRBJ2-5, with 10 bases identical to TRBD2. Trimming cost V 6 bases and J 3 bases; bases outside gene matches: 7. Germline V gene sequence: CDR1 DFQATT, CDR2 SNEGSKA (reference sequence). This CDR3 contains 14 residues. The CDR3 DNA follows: TGCAGTGCCTCTCTAGCGGGGGTAGAAGAGACCCAGTACTTC. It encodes CSASLAGVEETQYF.

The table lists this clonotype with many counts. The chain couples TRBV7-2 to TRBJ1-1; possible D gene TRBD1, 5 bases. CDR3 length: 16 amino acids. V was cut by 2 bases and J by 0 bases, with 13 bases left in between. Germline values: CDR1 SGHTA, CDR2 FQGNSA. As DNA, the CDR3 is TGTGCCAGCAGCTTACACCCAGGGACTTTGAACACTGAAGCTTTCTTT. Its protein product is CASSLHPGTLNTEAFF.

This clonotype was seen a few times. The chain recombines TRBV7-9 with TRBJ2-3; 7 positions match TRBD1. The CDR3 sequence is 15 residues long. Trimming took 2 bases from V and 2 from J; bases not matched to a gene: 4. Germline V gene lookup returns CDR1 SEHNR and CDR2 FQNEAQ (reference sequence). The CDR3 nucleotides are TGTGCCAGCAGCTTATGGGACAGCAACACAGATACGCAGTATTTT. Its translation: CASSLWDSNTDTQYF.

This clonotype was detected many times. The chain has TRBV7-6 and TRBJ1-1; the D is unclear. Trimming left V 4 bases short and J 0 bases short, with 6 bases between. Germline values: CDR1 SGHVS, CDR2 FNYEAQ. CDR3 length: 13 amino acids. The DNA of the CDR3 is TGTGCCAGCAGCTCGGAAATGAACACTGAAGCTTTCTTT. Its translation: CASSSEMNTEAFF.

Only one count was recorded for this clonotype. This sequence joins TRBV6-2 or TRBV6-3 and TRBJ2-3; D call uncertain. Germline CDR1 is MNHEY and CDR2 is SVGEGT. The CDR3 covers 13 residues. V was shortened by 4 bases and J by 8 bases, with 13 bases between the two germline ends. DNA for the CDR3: TGTGCCAGCAGTTTGAGCTCCCCTGGTACGCAGTATTTT. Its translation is CASSLSSPGTQYF.

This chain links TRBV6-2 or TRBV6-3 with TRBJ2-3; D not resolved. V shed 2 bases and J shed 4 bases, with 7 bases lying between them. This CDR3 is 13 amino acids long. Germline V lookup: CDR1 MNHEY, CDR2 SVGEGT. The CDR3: CASSYRQADTQYF. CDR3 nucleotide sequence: TGTGCCAGCAGTTACCGTCAGGCAGATACGCAGTATTTT.

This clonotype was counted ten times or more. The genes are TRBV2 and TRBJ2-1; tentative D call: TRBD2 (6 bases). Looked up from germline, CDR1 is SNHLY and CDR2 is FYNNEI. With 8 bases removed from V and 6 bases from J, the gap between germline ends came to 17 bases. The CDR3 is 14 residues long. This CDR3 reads CASRGSGLLNEQFF. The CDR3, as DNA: TGTGCCAGCCGAGGGTCGGGACTTCTCAATGAGCAGTTCTTC.

CDR3 bases: TGTGCCAGCAGCTTAGGGGCTAGCGGGGGAGGGAAGTACGAGCAGTACGTC. Encoded protein: CASSLGASGGGKYEQYV. This chain uses TRBV7-8 with TRBJ2-7; TRBD2 agrees at 10 bases. Germline V gene lookup returns CDR1 SGHVS and CDR2 FQNEAQ. This CDR3 is built from 17 residues. With V trimmed by 1 base and J by 4 bases, 10 bases remained unmatched.

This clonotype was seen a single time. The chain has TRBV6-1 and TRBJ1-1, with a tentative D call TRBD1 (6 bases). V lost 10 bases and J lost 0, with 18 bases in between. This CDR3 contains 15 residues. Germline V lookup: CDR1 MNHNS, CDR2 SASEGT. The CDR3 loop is CAIINPGTLNTEAFF. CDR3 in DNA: TGTGCCATTATAAACCCGGGGACATTGAACACTGAAGCTTTCTTT.